The entry below describes one TCR beta chain. Its antigen is currently unknown. The data were obtained in a study of stem cell transplantation in POMP-related autoinflammatory disease. Study overall: CD8+ T cells were low and CD4+ cells naive-skewed before transplant.

TCRdb's table, derived via immunoSEQ multiplex PCR, lists solely in-frame clones and lacks some. The sample records some 31,000 clones, 88% being singletons. Trimming left V 1 base short and J 6 bases short, with 10 bases between. CDR1 and CDR2 from the germline V gene are SGHDT and YYEEEE. The CDR3 has 14 amino acids. Findings and limits, study-wide: Fewer unique TRB V-J gene pairings were identified in patients with PRAID. PRAID patients trended toward lower TRB diversity and higher clonality in all analyzed T-cell subsets.

The source of this sequence is a human donor with POMP-related autoinflammation and immune dysregulation (PRAID). The material was CD4+ T cells from PBMCs, obtained before stem cell transplantation. This rearrangement joins TRBV5-6 to TRBJ1-4; D uncertain. CDR3 loop: CASSLRTFDEKLFF. CDR3 DNA sequence: TGTGCCAGCAGCTTGAGGACCTTCGATGAAAAACTGTTTTTT.